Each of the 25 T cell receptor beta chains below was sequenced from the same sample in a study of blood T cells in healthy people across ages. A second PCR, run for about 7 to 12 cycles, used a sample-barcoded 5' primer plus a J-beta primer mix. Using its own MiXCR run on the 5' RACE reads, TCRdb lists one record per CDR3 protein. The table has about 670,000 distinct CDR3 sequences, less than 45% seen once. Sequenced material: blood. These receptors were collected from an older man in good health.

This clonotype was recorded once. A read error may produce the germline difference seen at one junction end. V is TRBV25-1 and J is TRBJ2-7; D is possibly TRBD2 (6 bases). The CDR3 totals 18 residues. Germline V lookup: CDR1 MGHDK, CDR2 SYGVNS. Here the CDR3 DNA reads TGTGTCAGCAGTGAATCGGTATCTGGGAGGCGGGGATCCTACGAGCAGTACTTC. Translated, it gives CVSSESVSGRRGSYEQYF.

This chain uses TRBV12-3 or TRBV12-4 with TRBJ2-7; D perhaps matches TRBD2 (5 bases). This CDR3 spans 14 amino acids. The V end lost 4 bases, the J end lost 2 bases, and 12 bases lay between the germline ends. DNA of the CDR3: TGTGCCAGCAGTTCCAGAGTGGGAGCCTACGAGCAGTACTTC. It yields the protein CASSSRVGAYEQYF.

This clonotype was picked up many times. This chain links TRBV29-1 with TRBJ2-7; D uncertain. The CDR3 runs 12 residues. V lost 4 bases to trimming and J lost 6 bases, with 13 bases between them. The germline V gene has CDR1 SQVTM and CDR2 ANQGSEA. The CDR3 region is CSVVVAGSEQYF. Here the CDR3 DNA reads TGCAGCGTTGTAGTCGCTGGGTCCGAGCAGTACTTC.

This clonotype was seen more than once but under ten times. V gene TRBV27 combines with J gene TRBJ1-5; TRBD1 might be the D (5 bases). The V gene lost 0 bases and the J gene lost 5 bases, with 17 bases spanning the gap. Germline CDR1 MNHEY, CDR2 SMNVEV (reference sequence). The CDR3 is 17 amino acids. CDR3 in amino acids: CASSLSWPRGGDQPQHF. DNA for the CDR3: TGTGCCAGCAGTTTATCGTGGCCCCGCGGAGGGGATCAGCCCCAGCATTTT.

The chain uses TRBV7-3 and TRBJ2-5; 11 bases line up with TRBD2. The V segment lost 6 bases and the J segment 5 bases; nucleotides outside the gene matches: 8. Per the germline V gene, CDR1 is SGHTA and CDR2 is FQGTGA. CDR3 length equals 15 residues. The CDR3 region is CASSPSGRSDETQYF. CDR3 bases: TGTGCCAGCAGTCCTAGCGGGAGGAGTGACGAGACCCAGTACTTC.

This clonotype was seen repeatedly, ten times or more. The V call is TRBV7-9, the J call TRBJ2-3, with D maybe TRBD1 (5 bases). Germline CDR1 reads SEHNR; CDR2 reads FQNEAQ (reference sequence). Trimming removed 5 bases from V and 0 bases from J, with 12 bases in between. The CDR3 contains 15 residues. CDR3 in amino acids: CASSTATDSTDTQYF. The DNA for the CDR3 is TGTGCCAGCAGCACCGCGACAGATAGCACAGATACGCAGTATTTT. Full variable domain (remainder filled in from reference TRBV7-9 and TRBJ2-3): DTGVSQNPRHKITKRGQNVTFRCDPISEHNRLYWYRQTLGQGPEFLTYFQNEAQLEKSRLLSDRFSAERPKGSFSTLEIQRTEQGDSAMYLCASSTATDSTDTQYFGPGTRLTVL.

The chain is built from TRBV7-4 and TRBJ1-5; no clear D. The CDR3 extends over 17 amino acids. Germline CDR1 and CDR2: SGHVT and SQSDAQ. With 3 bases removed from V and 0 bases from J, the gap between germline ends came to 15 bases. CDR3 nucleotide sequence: TGTGCCAGCAGCTTCAATTCCTCCGGTGGTAGCAATCAGCCCCAGCATTTT. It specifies CASSFNSSGGSNQPQHF.

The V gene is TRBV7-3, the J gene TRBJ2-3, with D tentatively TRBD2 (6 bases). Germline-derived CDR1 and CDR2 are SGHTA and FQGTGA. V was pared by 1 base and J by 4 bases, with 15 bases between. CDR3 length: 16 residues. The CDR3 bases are TGTGCCAGCAGCTTAAGATCCCGGGAGTCGGCAGATACGCAGTATTTT. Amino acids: CASSLRSRESADTQYF.

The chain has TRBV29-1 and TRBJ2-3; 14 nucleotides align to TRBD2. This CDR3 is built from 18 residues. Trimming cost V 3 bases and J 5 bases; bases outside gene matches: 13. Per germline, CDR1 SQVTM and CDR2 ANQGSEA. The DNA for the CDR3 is TGCAGCGTTGACGGTGCCCCGGGAGGACTAGCGGGAGGAGATACGCAGTATTTT. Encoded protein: CSVDGAPGGLAGGDTQYF.

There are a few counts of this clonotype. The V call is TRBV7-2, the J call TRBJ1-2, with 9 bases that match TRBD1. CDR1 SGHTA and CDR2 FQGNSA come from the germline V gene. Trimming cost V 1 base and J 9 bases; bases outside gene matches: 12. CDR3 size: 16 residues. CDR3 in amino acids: CASSLGITGGPRSYTF. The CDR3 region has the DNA TGTGCCAGCAGCTTAGGTATCACAGGGGGCCCGAGGAGCTACACCTTC. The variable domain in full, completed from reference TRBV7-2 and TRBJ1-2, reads GAGVSQSPSNKVTEKGKDVELRCDPISGHTALYWYRQSLGQGLEFLIYFQGNSAPDKSGLPSDRFSAERTGGSVSTLTIQRTQQEDSAVYLCASSLGITGGPRSYTFGSGTRLTVV.

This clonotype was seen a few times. The CDR3: CASSQDPQGAVKTEAFF. Here the CDR3 DNA reads TGCGCCAGCAGCCAAGATCCCCAGGGGGCGGTTAAAACTGAAGCTTTCTTT. V and J are TRBV4-3 and TRBJ1-1; 8 bases match TRBD1. The J segment lost 5 bases and the V segment lost 0 bases, leaving 11 bases of the junction unmatched. Germline V lookup: CDR1 LGHNA, CDR2 YSLEER. CDR3 length: 17 amino acids.

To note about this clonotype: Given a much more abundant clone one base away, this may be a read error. CDR3 bases: TGCCGTGCTAGTGGCAGGGGATCGTTTCGGGCCACTGAAGCTTTCTTT. Its protein product is CRASGRGSFRATEAFF. The genes are TRBV20-1 and TRBJ1-1, with a possible D match to TRBD1 (6 bases). The germline gives CDR1 DFQATT, CDR2 SNEGSKA (reference sequence). This CDR3 spans 16 amino acids.

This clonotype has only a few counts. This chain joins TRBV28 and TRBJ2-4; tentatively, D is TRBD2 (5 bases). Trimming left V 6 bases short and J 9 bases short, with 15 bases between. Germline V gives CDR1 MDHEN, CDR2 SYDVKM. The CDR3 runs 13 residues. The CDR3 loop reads CASSQGGEGIQYF. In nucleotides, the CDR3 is TGTGCCAGCAGCCAAGGCGGTGAGGGCATTCAGTACTTC.

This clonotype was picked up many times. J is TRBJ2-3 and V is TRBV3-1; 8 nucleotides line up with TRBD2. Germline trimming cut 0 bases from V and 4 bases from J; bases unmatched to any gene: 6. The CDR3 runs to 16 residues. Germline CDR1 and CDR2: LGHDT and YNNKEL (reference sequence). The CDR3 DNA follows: TGTGCCAGCAGCCAAGAAAGAATAGCGGGACCAGATACGCAGTATTTT. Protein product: CASSQERIAGPDTQYF.

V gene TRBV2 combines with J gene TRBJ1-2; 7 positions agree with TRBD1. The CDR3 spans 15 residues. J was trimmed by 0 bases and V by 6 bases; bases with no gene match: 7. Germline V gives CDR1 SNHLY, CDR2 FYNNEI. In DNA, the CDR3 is TGTGCCAGCAGATTCAGGGACAGCACTAACTATGGCTACACCTTC. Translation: CASRFRDSTNYGYTF.

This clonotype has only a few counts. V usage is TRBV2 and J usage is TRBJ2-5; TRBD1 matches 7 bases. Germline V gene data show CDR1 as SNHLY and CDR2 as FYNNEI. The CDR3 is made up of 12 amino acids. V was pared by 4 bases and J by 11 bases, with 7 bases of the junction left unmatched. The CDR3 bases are TGTGCCAGCAGTGGGGACAGTGGGGAGCAGTACTTC. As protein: CASSGDSGEQYF.

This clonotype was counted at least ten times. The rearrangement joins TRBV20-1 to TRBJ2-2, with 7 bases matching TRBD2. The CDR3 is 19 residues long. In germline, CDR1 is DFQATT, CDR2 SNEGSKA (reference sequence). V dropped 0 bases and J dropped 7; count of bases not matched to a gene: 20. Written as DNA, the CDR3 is TGCAGTGCTAGAGATCCTCAGAAACGGACTCCCTCGGGAGGCGGGGAGCTGTTTTTT. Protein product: CSARDPQKRTPSGGGELFF.

In DNA form, the CDR3 reads TGTGCCAGCAGTTATTCCACTAGCGGGAGGGCCTACGAGCAGTACTTC. Amino acid sequence: CASSYSTSGRAYEQYF. The gene calls are TRBV6-2 or TRBV6-3 and TRBJ2-4, with TRBD2 matching 13 bases. The J call may be faulty, since TRBJ2-7 better matches the DNA end. This CDR3 has 16 residues. Germline CDR1 reads MNHEY; CDR2 reads SVGEGT.

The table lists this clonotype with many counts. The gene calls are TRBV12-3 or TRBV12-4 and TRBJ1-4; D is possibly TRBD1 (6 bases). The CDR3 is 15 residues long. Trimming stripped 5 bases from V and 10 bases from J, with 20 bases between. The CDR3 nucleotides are TGTGCCAGCAGTGCCCGGACAGTTTCGCCGGGAAAACTGTTTTTT. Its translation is CASSARTVSPGKLFF.

The CDR3, as DNA: TGCAGTGCTATCGACAGGGGGAACACCGGGGAGCTGTTTTTT. This translates into CSAIDRGNTGELFF. V gene TRBV20-1 combines with J gene TRBJ2-2, with 8 bases identical to TRBD1. With 4 bases clipped from V and 1 base from J, the junction kept 2 bases outside the gene matches. Looked up from germline, CDR1 is DFQATT and CDR2 is SNEGSKA (reference sequence). CDR3 length: 14 residues.

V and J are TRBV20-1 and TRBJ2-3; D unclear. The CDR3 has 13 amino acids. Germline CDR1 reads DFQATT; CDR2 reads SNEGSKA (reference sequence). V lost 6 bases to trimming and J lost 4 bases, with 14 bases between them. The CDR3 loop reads CSANLGPSDTQYF. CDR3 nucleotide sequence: TGCAGTGCCAATTTGGGCCCCTCAGATACGCAGTATTTT.

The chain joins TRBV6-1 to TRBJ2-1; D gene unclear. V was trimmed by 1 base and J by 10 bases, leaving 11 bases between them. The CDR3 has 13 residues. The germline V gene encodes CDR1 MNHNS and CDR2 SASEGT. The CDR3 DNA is TGTGCCAGCAGTGAAGGAAGTCGTGTGGAGCAGTTCTTC. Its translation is CASSEGSRVEQFF.

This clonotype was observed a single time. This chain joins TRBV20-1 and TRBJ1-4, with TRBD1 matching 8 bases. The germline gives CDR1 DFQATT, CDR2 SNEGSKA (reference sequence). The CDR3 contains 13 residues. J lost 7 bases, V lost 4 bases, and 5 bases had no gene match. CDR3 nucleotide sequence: TGCAGTGCTACAGGGGGCTTTAGTGAAAAACTGTTTTTT. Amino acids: CSATGGFSEKLFF.

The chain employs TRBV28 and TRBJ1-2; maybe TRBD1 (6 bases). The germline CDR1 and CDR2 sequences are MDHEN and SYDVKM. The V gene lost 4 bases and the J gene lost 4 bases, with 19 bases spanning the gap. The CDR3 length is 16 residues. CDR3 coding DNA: TGTGCCAGCAGTTCCGAGATAGGACAGTCTAGCTATGGCTACACCTTC. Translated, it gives CASSSEIGQSSYGYTF.

DNA of the CDR3: TGCGCCAGCAGCTTGATAGAAAACCAAGAGACCCAGTACTTC. It yields the protein CASSLIENQETQYF. The rearrangement links TRBV5-1 to TRBJ2-5, with no clear D. Germline V CDR1 and CDR2: SGHRS, YFSETQ. The CDR3 has 14 residues. Trimming took 1 base from V and 0 from J, leaving 7 bases between them.